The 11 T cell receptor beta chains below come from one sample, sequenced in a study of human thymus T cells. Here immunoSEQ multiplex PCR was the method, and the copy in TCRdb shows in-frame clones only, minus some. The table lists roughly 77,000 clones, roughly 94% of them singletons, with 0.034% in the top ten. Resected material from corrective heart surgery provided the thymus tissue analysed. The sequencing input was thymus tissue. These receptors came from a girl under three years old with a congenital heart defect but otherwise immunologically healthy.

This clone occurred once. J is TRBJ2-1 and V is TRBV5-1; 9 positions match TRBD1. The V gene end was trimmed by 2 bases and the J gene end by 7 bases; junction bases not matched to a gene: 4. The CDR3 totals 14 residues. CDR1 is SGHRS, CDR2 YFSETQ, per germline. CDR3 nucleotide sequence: TGCGCCAGCAGCTTAGGGGACAGGGTTAATGAGCAGTTCTTC. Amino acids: CASSLGDRVNEQFF.

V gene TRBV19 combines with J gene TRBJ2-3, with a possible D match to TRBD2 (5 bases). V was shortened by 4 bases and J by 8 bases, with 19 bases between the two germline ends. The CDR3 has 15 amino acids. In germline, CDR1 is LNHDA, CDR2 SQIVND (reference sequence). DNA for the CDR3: TGTGCCAGTAGTAATCCTAGCTTGACCCCCCGTACGCAGTATTTT. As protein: CASSNPSLTPRTQYF.

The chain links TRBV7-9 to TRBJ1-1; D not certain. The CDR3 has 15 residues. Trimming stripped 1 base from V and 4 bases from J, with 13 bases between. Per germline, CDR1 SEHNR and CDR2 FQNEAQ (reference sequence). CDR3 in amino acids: CASSLETGPGTEAFF. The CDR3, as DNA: TGTGCCAGCAGCTTAGAAACGGGTCCGGGCACTGAAGCTTTCTTT.

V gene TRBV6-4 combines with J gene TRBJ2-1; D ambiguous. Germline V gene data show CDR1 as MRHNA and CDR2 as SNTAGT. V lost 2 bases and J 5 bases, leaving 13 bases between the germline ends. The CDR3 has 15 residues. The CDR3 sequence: CASSDGSRLNNEQFF. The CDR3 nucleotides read TGTGCCAGCAGTGACGGGTCACGCCTGAACAATGAGCAGTTCTTC.

CDR3 in amino acids: CASSLRQEKLFF. CDR3 bases: TGTGCCAGCAGCCTCCGGCAGGAAAAACTGTTTTTT. The chain has TRBV6-1 and TRBJ1-4; no firm D call. Germline V gene sequence: CDR1 MNHNS, CDR2 SASEGT. CDR3 size: 12 residues. The ends were cut back, 6 bases at V and 8 bases at J, with 10 bases in the middle.

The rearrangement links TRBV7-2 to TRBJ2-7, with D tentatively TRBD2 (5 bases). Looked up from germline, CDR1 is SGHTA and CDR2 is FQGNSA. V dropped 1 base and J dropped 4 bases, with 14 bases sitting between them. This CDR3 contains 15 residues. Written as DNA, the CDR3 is TGTGCCAGCAGCTTAGGGCGAAGTGGGAGATACGAGCAGTACTTC. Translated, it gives CASSLGRSGRYEQYF.

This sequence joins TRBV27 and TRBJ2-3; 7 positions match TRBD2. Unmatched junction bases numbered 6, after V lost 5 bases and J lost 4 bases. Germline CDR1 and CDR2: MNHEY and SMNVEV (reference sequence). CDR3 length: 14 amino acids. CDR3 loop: CASSRDYLPDTQYF. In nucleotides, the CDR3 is TGTGCCAGCAGTCGGGACTATTTGCCAGATACGCAGTATTTT.

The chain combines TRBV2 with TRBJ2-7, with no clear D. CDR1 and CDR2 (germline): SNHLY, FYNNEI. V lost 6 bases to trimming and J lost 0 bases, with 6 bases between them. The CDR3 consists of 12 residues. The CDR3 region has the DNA TGTGCCAGCAGGGCTGCCTCCTACGAGCAGTACTTC. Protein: CASRAASYEQYF.

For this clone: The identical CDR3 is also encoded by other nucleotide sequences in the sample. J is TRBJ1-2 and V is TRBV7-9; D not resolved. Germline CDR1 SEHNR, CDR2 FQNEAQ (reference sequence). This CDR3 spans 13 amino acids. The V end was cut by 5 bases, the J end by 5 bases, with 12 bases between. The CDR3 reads CASSDDRNYGYTF. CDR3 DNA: TGTGCCAGCAGCGACGACCGGAATTATGGCTACACCTTC.

The DNA for the CDR3 is TGTGCCAGCAGTCCACACCCAGGGAAGTCATCCTACGAGCAGTACTTC. The encoded protein is CASSPHPGKSSYEQYF. V is TRBV6-6 and J is TRBJ2-7, with D tentatively TRBD1 (5 bases). The CDR3 is 16 amino acids. V lost 5 bases, J lost 1 base, and 18 bases lay in between. The germline V gene has CDR1 MNHNY and CDR2 SVGAGI (reference sequence).

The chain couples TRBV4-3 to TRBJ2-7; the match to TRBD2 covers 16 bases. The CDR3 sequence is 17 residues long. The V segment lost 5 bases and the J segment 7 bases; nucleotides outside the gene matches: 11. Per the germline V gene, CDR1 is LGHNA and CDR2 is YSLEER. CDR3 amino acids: CASSYSSGLAGGREQYF. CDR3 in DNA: TGCGCCAGCAGCTATTCGTCGGGACTAGCGGGAGGGAGGGAGCAGTACTTC.